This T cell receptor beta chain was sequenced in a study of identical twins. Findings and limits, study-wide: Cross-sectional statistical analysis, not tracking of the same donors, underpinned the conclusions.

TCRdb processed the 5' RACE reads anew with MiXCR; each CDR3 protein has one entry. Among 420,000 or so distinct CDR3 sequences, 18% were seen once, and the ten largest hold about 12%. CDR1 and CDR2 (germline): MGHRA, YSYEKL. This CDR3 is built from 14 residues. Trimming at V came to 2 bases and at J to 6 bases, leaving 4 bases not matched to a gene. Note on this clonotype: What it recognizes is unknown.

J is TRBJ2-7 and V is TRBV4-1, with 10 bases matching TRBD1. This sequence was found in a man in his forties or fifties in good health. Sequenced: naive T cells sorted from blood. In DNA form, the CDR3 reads TGCGCCAGCAGCCAAATGAGGACAGGGGGCGAGCAGTACTTC. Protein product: CASSQMRTGGEQYF.